The 18 T cell receptor beta chains below come from one sample, sequenced in a study of T cells after yellow fever vaccination. TCRdb fed the 5' RACE reads into MiXCR, producing one record per CDR3 protein. The data hold about 310,000 distinct CDR3 sequences, with approximately 3.8% observed a single time. The specimen comprised PBMCs, sampled on the day of the yellow fever booster vaccination. The receptors were gathered from a man younger than 35 who received the YFV17D yellow fever vaccine.

There are a few counts of this clonotype. The rearrangement links TRBV7-8 to TRBJ2-7, with D perhaps assigned TRBD1 or TRBD2 (5 bases each). Deletions cut 3 bases from V and 12 bases from J, with 18 bases between. The CDR3 consists of 13 residues. CDR1 is SGHVS, CDR2 FQNEAQ, per germline. CDR3 region: CASSLASPGRAYV. CDR3 nucleotide sequence: TGTGCCAGCAGCTTGGCCTCTCCGGGACGTGCGTACGTC.

This clonotype occurred a few times. The chain has TRBV29-1 and TRBJ2-6, with D possibly TRBD2 on 5 matching bases. The CDR3 has 13 residues. Germline assignment: CDR1 SQVTM and CDR2 ANQGSEA. V was pared by 6 bases and J by 0 bases, with 6 bases between. Written as DNA, the CDR3 is TGCAGCGTGCGGGCCTCTGGGGCCAACGTCCTGACTTTC. Protein sequence: CSVRASGANVLTF.

This clonotype has a count of ten or more. CDR3 region: CASSSIRGPGANVLTF. The DNA for the CDR3 is TGTGCCAGCAGTTCTATCAGGGGTCCTGGGGCCAACGTCCTGACTTTC. The rearrangement uses TRBV12-3 or TRBV12-4 and TRBJ2-6, with a tentative D call TRBD1 (6 bases). This CDR3 spans 16 amino acids. The ends were cut back, 4 bases at V and 2 bases at J, with 12 bases in the middle.

This clonotype came up many times. The chain has TRBV4-1 and TRBJ2-1; TRBD1 is a possible D gene (6 bases). CDR3 length: 16 amino acids. V lost 1 base, J lost 7 bases, and 17 bases lay in between. Germline V lookup: CDR1 MGHRA, CDR2 YSYEKL. CDR3 in amino acids: CASSQVGAGSKNEQFF. The CDR3 nucleotides are TGCGCCAGCAGCCAAGTGGGGGCAGGGTCCAAAAATGAGCAGTTCTTC.

This chain uses TRBV7-9 with TRBJ1-5, with 8 bases identical to TRBD1. V gave up 9 bases and J gave up 1 base; unmatched junction bases: 11. This CDR3 is built from 16 residues. CDR1 and CDR2 (germline): SEHNR, FQNEAQ (reference sequence). For the CDR3, the DNA is TGTGCCAGTGACTCCGGACAGGGAAGAAGCAATCAGCCCCAGCATTTT. Protein sequence: CASDSGQGRSNQPQHF. Based on the CDR3 plus reference TRBV7-9 and TRBJ1-5, the full variable domain is DTGVSQNPRHKITKRGQNVTFRCDPISEHNRLYWYRQTLGQGPEFLTYFQNEAQLEKSRLLSDRFSAERPKGSFSTLEIQRTEQGDSAMYLCASDSGQGRSNQPQHFGDGTRLSIL.

This clonotype was observed at least ten times. The chain recombines TRBV5-6 with TRBJ1-2; D is unclear. V dropped 0 bases and J dropped 1 base, with 7 bases sitting between them. Germline-derived CDR1 and CDR2 are SGHDT and YYEEEE. The CDR3 length is 14 residues. For the CDR3, the DNA is TGTGCCAGCAGCTTGGTGGCGATTAACTATGGCTACACCTTC. Amino acid sequence: CASSLVAINYGYTF.

This clonotype was observed a handful of times. The chain carries TRBV5-1 and TRBJ2-2; tentatively, D is TRBD2 (6 bases). The ends were cut back, 3 bases at V and 1 base at J, with 10 bases in the middle. Germline V gene lookup returns CDR1 SGHRS and CDR2 YFSETQ. The CDR3 extends over 15 amino acids. The CDR3 loop is CASSWGLLNTGELFF. The CDR3 bases are TGCGCCAGCAGCTGGGGACTTTTGAACACCGGGGAGCTGTTTTTT.

This clonotype has a handful of counts. The V and J genes are TRBV7-2 and TRBJ2-1; a weak D match, TRBD2 (5 bases). Trimming removed 2 bases at V and 3 bases at J, with 11 bases between. The CDR3 is 15 residues long. Per germline, CDR1 SGHTA and CDR2 FQGNSA. The CDR3 loop reads CASSLSGVDYNEQFF. In DNA, the CDR3 is TGTGCCAGCAGCTTATCCGGGGTTGACTACAATGAGCAGTTCTTC. The complete variable domain, with remaining parts taken from reference TRBV7-2 and TRBJ2-1, reads GAGVSQSPSNKVTEKGKDVELRCDPISGHTALYWYRQSLGQGLEFLIYFQGNSAPDKSGLPSDRFSAERTGGSVSTLTIQRTQQEDSAVYLCASSLSGVDYNEQFFGPGTRLTVL.

This clonotype was counted at least ten times. The gene calls are TRBV5-1 and TRBJ2-7; 8 bases align to TRBD1. The V segment lost 8 bases and the J segment 3 bases; nucleotides outside the gene matches: 4. The length of the CDR3 is 12 residues. The germline V gene has CDR1 SGHRS and CDR2 YFSETQ. This CDR3 reads CARRTGNYEQYF. CDR3 nucleotides: TGCGCCAGGAGGACAGGGAACTACGAGCAGTACTTC.

This clonotype was found a few times. This rearrangement joins TRBV2 to TRBJ1-5; the D is unclear. V lost 5 bases to trimming and J lost 3 bases, with 8 bases between them. The CDR3 is made up of 13 amino acids. CDR1 and CDR2 (germline): SNHLY, FYNNEI. CDR3 in DNA: TGTGCCAGCAGTCGCGGGATCAATCAGCCCCAGCATTTT. It translates to CASSRGINQPQHF.

This clonotype was observed at least ten times. J is TRBJ1-1 and V is TRBV28; possible D gene TRBD1, 5 bases. The CDR3 extends over 12 amino acids. Trimming stripped 5 bases from V and 11 bases from J, with 15 bases between. CDR1 and CDR2 (germline): MDHEN, SYDVKM. The CDR3 reads CASSISSGHAFF. In DNA, the CDR3 is TGTGCCAGCAGTATAAGTTCAGGGCATGCTTTCTTT.

This clonotype was observed a handful of times. The CDR3 nucleotides read TGTGCCAGCAGCGTAGGGTGGGGTACCTATGGCTACACCTTC. Amino acid sequence: CASSVGWGTYGYTF. The chain carries TRBV9 and TRBJ1-2; D gene unclear. The CDR3 has 14 amino acids. Germline CDR1 SGDLS, CDR2 YYNGEE. With 0 bases removed from V and 4 bases from J, the gap between germline ends came to 10 bases.

V and J are TRBV7-2 and TRBJ1-3; 8 positions match TRBD1. The V and J ends lost 4 bases and 2 bases, in that order; junction bases with no gene match: 4. Germline V gene data show CDR1 as SGHTA and CDR2 as FQGNSA. This CDR3 spans 15 amino acids. CDR3 bases: TGTGCCAGCAGCTCCTGGACAGGGACTGGAAACACCATATATTTT. It translates to CASSSWTGTGNTIYF.

This clonotype was counted only a few times. This chain links TRBV6-1 with TRBJ2-5, with D possibly being TRBD2 (5 bases). The V gene lost 10 bases and the J gene lost 1 base, with 10 bases spanning the gap. CDR1 and CDR2 from the germline V gene are MNHNS and SASEGT. CDR3 length: 12 residues. CDR3 DNA sequence: TGTGCCACCCGGGGATCCCAAGAGACCCAGTACTTC. As protein: CATRGSQETQYF.

The CDR3 DNA reads TGTGCCAGCAGGGGACGAGCTGTTGGCTACACCTTC. Protein: CASRGRAVGYTF. The chain recombines TRBV2 with TRBJ1-2; tentative D call: TRBD1 (5 bases). CDR3 length equals 12 residues. Germline loops: CDR1 SNHLY, CDR2 FYNNEI. V was trimmed by 6 bases and J by 7 bases, leaving 12 bases between them.

This clonotype has a count of ten or more. The chain carries TRBV29-1 and TRBJ2-2; D ambiguous. V was trimmed by 3 bases and J by 5 bases, leaving 4 bases between them. This CDR3 is 11 amino acids long. The germline V gene has CDR1 SQVTM and CDR2 ANQGSEA. CDR3 sequence: CSVDDTGELFF. The CDR3 region has the DNA TGCAGCGTTGATGATACCGGGGAGCTGTTTTTT.

This clonotype was recorded a few times. This chain joins TRBV6-6 and TRBJ2-5; TRBD2 might be the D (6 bases). CDR3 length: 19 residues. Looked up from germline, CDR1 is MNHNY and CDR2 is SVGAGI (reference sequence). V lost 0 bases to trimming and J lost 3 bases, with 23 bases between them. The CDR3 sequence: CASSYSEGQVLRREETQYF. The CDR3 DNA follows: TGTGCCAGCAGTTACTCGGAGGGGCAGGTCTTAAGGCGGGAAGAGACCCAGTACTTC.

This clonotype was detected ten times or more. The chain employs TRBV6-2 or TRBV6-3 and TRBJ2-2, with 12 positions matching TRBD1. The J segment lost 4 bases and the V segment lost 4 bases, leaving 4 bases of the junction unmatched. Germline V gives CDR1 MNHEY, CDR2 SVGEGT. The length of the CDR3 is 16 residues. The CDR3 sequence: CASSWGQGASTGELFF. The CDR3 coding sequence is TGTGCCAGCAGTTGGGGACAGGGGGCGTCCACCGGGGAGCTGTTTTTT.